This TCR beta chain was documented in a study of cytomegalovirus exposure and HLA in healthy donors. The CDR3 is made up of 14 amino acids. Germline loops: CDR1 ENHRY, CDR2 SYGVKD. Trimming stripped 10 bases from V and 0 bases from J, with 13 bases between. PCR amplification relied on 60 Vbeta primers (plus 13 Jbeta primers). Assay: immunoSEQ multiplex PCR; the TCRdb copy retains only in-frame clones and omits some. The sample holds tens of thousands of clones; about three quarters are singletons and the top ten take 11%. The source material was PBMCs. This clonotype was sampled from a woman aged 40 to 50 in good health and CMV-seropositive. The chain joins TRBV10-3 to TRBJ1-5; D is possibly TRBD1 (6 bases). The CDR3 bases are TGTGCCAGTGAGGGGGATTATAGCAATCAGCCCCAGCATTTT. It specifies CASEGDYSNQPQHF.